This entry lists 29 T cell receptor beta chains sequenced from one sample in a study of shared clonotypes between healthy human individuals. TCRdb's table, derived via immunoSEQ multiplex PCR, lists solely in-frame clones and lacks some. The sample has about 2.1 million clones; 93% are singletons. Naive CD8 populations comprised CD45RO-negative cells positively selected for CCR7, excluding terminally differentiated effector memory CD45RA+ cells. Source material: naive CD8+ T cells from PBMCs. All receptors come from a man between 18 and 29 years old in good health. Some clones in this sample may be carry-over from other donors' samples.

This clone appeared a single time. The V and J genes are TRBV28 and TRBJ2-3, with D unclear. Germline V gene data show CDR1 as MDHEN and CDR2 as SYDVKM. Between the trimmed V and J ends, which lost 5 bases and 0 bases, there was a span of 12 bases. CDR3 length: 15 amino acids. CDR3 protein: CASSRVVGSTDTQYF. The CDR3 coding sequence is TGTGCCAGCAGTCGGGTGGTGGGAAGCACAGATACGCAGTATTTT. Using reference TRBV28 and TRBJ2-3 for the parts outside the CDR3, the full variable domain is DVKVTQSSRYLVKRTGEKVFLECVQDMDHENMFWYRQDPGLGLRLIYFSYDVKMKEKGDIPEGYSVSREKKERFSLILESASTNQTSMYLCASSRVVGSTDTQYFGPGTRLTVL.

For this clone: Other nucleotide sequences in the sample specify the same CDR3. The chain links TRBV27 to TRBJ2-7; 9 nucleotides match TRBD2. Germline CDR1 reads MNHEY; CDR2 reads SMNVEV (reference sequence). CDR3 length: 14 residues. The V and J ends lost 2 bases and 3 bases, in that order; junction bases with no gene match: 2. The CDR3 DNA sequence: TGTGCCAGCAGTTTAGCGGGAGGGTTCTACGAGCAGTACTTC. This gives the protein CASSLAGGFYEQYF.

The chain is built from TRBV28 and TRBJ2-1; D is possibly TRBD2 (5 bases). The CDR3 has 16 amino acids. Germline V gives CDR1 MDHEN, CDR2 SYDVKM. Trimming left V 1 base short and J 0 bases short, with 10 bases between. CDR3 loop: CASSLYKRSSYNEQFF. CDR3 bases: TGTGCCAGCAGTTTATACAAGCGGAGCTCCTACAATGAGCAGTTCTTC.

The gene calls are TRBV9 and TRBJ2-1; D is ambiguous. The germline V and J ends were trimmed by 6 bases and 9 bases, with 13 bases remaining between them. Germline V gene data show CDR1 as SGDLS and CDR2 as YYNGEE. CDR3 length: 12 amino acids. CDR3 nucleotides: TGTGCCAGCAAATTTGGGGATATTGAGCAGTTCTTC. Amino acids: CASKFGDIEQFF.

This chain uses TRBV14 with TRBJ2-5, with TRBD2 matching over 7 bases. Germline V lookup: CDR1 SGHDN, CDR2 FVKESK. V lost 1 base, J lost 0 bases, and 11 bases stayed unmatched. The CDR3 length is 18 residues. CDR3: CASSQVGRGGIYQETQYF. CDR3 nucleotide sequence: TGTGCCAGCAGCCAAGTGGGGAGGGGCGGGATCTACCAAGAGACCCAGTACTTC.

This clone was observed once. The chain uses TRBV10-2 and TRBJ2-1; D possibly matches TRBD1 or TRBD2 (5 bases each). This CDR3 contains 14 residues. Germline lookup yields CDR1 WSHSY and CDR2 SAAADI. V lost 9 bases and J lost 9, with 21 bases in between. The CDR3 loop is CASGDRDELLEQFF. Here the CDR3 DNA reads TGCGCCAGTGGGGACCGGGACGAACTTCTTGAGCAGTTCTTC.

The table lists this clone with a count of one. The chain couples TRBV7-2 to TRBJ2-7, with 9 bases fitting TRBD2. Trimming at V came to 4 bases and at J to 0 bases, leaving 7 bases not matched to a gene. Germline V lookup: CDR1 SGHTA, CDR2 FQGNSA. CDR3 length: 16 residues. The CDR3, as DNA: TGTGCCAGCAGCTCGCGACTAGCGGCCGGCTCCTACGAGCAGTACTTC. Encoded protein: CASSSRLAAGSYEQYF.

The CDR3 DNA is TGCGCCAGCAGCCAAGATTCGTCTCAGCCCCAGCATTTT. Its protein is CASSQDSSQPQHF. V is TRBV4-1 and J is TRBJ1-5, with D unclear. Germline values: CDR1 MGHRA, CDR2 YSYEKL. This CDR3 spans 13 amino acids. Trimming shortened V by 0 bases and J by 6 bases, and 6 bases separated the two germline ends.

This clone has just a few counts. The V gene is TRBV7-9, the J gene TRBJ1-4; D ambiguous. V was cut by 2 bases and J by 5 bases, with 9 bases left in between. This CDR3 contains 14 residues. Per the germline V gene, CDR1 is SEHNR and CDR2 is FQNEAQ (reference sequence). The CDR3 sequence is CASSLLADNEKLFF. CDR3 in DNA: TGTGCCAGCAGCTTACTGGCCGACAATGAAAAACTGTTTTTT.

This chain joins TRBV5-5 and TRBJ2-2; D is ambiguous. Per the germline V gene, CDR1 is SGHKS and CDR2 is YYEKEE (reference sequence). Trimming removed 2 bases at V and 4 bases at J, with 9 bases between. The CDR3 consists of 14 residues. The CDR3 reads CASSLLRGTGELFF. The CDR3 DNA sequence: TGTGCCAGCAGCTTACTCAGAGGCACCGGGGAGCTGTTTTTT.

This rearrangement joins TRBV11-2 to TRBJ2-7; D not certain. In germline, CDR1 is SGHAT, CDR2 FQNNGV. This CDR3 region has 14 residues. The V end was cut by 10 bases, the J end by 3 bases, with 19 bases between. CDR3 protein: CAISDVPLGYEQYF. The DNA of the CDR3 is TGTGCCATTTCAGACGTACCCCTTGGCTACGAGCAGTACTTC.

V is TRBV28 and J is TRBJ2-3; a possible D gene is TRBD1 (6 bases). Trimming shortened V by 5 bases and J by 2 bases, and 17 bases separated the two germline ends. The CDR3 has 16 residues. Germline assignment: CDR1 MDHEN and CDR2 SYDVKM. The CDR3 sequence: CASSPFRDTVTDTQYF. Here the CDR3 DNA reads TGTGCCAGCAGTCCATTCCGGGACACCGTCACAGATACGCAGTATTTT.

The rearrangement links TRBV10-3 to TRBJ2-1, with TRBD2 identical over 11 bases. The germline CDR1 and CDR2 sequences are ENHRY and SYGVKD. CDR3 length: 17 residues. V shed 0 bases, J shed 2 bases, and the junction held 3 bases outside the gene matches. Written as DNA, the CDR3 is TGTGCCATCAGTGAGTCGGCTAGCGGGAGGCCCTACAATGAGCAGTTCTTC. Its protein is CAISESASGRPYNEQFF.

The CDR3 region is CASKSQQGDYDTQYF. In DNA, the CDR3 is TGTGCCAGCAAATCCCAACAGGGGGATTATGATACGCAGTATTTT. The genes are TRBV6-5 and TRBJ2-3, with 8 bases aligning to TRBD1. The CDR3 runs to 15 residues. J lost 6 bases, V lost 7 bases, and 12 bases had no gene match. Germline V gene data show CDR1 as MNHEY and CDR2 as SVGAGI.

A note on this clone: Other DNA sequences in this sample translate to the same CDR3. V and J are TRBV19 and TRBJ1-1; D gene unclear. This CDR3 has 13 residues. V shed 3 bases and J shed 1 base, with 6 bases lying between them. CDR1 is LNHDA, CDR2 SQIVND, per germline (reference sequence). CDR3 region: CASSIGGNTEAFF. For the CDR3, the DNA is TGTGCCAGTAGTATCGGTGGGAACACTGAAGCTTTCTTT.

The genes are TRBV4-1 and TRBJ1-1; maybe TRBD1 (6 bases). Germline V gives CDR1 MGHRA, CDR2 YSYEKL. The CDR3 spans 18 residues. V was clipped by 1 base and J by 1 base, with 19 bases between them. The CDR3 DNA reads TGCGCCAGCAGCCAAGTTAATCGGTTAGGGGGGGCGAACACTGAAGCTTTCTTT. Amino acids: CASSQVNRLGGANTEAFF.

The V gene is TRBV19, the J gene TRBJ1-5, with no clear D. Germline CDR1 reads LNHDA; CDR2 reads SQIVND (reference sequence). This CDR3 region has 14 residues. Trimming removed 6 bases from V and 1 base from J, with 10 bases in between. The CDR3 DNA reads TGTGCCAGTAGCCTTTCCGGGAGCAATCAGCCCCAGCATTTT. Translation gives CASSLSGSNQPQHF. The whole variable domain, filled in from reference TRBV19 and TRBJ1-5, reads DGGITQSPKYLFRKEGQNVTLSCEQNLNHDAMYWYRQDPGQGLRLIYYSQIVNDFQKGDIAEGYSVSREKKESFPLTVTSAQKNPTAFYLCASSLSGSNQPQHFGDGTRLSIL.

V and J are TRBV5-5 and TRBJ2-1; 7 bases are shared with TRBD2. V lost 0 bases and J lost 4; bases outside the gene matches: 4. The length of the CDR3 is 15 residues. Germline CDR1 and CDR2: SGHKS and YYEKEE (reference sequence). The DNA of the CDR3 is TGTGCCAGCAGCTTGGGTCGGGAGGTGTACAATGAGCAGTTCTTC. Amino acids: CASSLGREVYNEQFF.

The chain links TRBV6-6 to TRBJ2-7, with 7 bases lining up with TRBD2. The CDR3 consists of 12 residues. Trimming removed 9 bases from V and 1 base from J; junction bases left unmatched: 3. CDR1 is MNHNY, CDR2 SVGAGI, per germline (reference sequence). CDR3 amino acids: CASLAESYEQYF. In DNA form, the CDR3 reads TGTGCCAGTCTAGCGGAATCCTACGAGCAGTACTTC.

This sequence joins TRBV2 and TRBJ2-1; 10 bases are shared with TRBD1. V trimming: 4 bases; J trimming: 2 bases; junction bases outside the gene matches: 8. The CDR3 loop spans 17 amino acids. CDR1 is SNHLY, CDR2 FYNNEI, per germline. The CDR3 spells CASSVPGQGNPYNEQFF. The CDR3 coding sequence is TGTGCCAGCAGTGTACCGGGACAGGGGAACCCCTACAATGAGCAGTTCTTC.

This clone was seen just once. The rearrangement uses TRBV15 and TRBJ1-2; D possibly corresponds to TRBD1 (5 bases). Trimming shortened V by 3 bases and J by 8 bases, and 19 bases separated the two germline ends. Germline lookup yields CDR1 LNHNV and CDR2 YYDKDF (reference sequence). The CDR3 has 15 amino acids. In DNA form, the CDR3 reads TGTGCCACCAGCAGGGGGTTGACGGGACTACTCGGCTACACCTTC. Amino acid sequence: CATSRGLTGLLGYTF. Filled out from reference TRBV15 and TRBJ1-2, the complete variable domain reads DAMVIQNPRYQVTQFGKPVTLSCSQTLNHNVMYWYQQKSSQAPKLLFHYYDKDFNNEADTPDNFQSRRPNTSFCFLDIRSPGLGDTAMYLCATSRGLTGLLGYTFGSGTRLTVV.

DNA for the CDR3: TGTGCCAGCAGCTCGCCCGGGTTCTATGGCTACACCTTC. This sequence encodes CASSSPGFYGYTF. The V call is TRBV6-5, the J call TRBJ1-2; D remains ambiguous. CDR3 length equals 13 residues. CDR1 MNHEY and CDR2 SVGAGI come from the germline V gene. V was shortened by 6 bases and J by 4 bases, with 12 bases between the two germline ends.

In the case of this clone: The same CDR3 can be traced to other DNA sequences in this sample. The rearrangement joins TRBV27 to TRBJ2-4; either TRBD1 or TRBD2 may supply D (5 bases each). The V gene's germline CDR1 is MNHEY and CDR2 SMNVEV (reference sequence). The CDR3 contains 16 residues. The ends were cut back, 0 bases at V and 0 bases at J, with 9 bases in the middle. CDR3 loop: CASSLSPGTAKNIQYF. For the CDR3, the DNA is TGTGCCAGCAGTTTATCCCCAGGGACAGCCAAAAACATTCAGTACTTC.

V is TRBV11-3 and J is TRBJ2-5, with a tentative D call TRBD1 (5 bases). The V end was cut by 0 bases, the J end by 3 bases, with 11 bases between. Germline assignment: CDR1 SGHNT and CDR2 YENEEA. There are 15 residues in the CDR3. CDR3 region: CASSLDSGREETQYF. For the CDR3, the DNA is TGTGCCAGCAGCTTAGACTCCGGCAGGGAAGAGACCCAGTACTTC. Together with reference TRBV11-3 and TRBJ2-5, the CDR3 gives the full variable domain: EAGVVQSPRYKIIEKKQPVAFWCNPISGHNTLYWYLQNLGQGPELLIRYENEEAVDDSQLPKDRFSAERLKGVDSTLKIQPAELGDSAVYLCASSLDSGREETQYFGPGTRLLVL.

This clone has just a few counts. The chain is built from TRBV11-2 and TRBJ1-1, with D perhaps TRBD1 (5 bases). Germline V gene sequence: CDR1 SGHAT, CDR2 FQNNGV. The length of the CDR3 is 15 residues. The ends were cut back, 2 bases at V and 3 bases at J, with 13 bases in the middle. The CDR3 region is CASSLHSRGDTEAFF. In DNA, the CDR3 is TGTGCCAGCAGCTTACATTCAAGAGGGGACACTGAAGCTTTCTTT.

CDR3 region: CASSERGGREETQYF. In DNA form, the CDR3 reads TGTGCCAGCAGCGAGAGGGGTGGGAGGGAAGAGACCCAGTACTTC. The genes are TRBV4-2 and TRBJ2-5; TRBD2 aligns across 7 bases. This CDR3 has 15 residues. The J segment lost 3 bases and the V segment lost 5 bases, leaving 9 bases of the junction unmatched. From germline, CDR1 is LGHNA and CDR2 YNFKEQ.

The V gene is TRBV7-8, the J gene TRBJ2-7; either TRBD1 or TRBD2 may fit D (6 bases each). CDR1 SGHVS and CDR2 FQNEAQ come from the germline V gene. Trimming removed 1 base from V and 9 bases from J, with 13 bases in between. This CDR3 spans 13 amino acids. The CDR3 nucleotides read TGTGCCAGCAGCTTAGAATGGAGGGGGAGGCAGTACTTC. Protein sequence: CASSLEWRGRQYF.

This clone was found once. This CDR3 reads CASSETGETYEQYF. The CDR3 DNA sequence: TGTGCCAGCAGCGAAACAGGTGAAACCTACGAGCAGTACTTC. The chain joins TRBV28 to TRBJ2-7; D might be TRBD1 (5 bases). CDR1 is MDHEN and CDR2 is SYDVKM in the germline V gene. The CDR3 totals 14 residues. Trimming pared 6 bases from V and 2 bases from J, leaving 14 bases between.

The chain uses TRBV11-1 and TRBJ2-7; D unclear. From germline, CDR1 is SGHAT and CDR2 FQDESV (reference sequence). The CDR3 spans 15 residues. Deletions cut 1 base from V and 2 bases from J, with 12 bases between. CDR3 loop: CASSLGYGDAYEQYF. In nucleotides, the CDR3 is TGTGCCAGCAGCTTAGGTTACGGTGATGCCTACGAGCAGTACTTC. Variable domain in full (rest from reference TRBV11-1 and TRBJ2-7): EAEVAQSPRYKITEKSQAVAFWCDPISGHATLYWYRQILGQGPELLVQFQDESVVDDSQLPKDRFSAERLKGVDSTLKIQPAELGDSAMYLCASSLGYGDAYEQYFGPGTRLTVT.